This T cell receptor beta chain derives from a study of control samples from healthy donors and cancer patients. Method: immunoSEQ multiplex PCR; TCRdb's copy keeps in-frame clones and lacks some. The data contain approximately 60,000 clones, 90% of them seen just once; the ten biggest clones take up roughly 1.2%. This receptor was taken from a woman aged 45 to 65 with colorectal cancer. The sample comprised PBMCs.

This chain's CDR3 is CASSHRQTRKFNEKLFF. The CDR3 DNA follows: TGTGCCAGCAGTCATAGACAGACCCGAAAGTTTAATGAAAAACTGTTTTTT. The rearrangement links TRBV6-6 to TRBJ1-4, with D tentatively TRBD1 (5 bases). V gave up 5 bases and J gave up 4 bases, with 20 bases separating them. This CDR3 has 17 amino acids. Germline CDR1 reads MNHNY; CDR2 reads SVGAGI (reference sequence).